The 20 T cell receptor beta chains reported below all come from one sample, sequenced in a study of shared clonotypes between healthy human individuals. Libraries were prepared by immunoSEQ multiplex PCR; TCRdb keeps only in-frame clonotypes and omits some of them. The table lists roughly 1.4 million clones, approximately 98.5% of them singletons. Sequenced material: naive CD4+ T cells sorted from blood. Sample subset: CD45RA+ positively selected. These receptors were collected from a man younger than 45 in good health.

The genes are TRBV4-2 and TRBJ1-3; TRBD1 aligns across 8 bases. After removal of 1 base from V and 0 bases from J, the junction contained 2 bases not matched to a gene. Germline V CDR1 and CDR2: LGHNA, YNFKEQ. The CDR3 runs to 16 residues. DNA of the CDR3: TGTGCCAGCAGCCAAGCTGACAGGGGCTCTGGAAACACCATATATTTT. This sequence encodes CASSQADRGSGNTIYF.

The chain is built from TRBV5-1 and TRBJ2-1; 11 nucleotides align to TRBD2. The CDR3 covers 16 residues. The V and J ends lost 4 bases and 4 bases, in that order; junction bases with no gene match: 7. The germline V gene has CDR1 SGHRS and CDR2 YFSETQ. CDR3 bases: TGCGCCAGCAGCAGAAAGGGACTAGCGGATTACAATGAGCAGTTCTTC. Its protein product is CASSRKGLADYNEQFF.

The chain employs TRBV28 and TRBJ2-1, with 10 bases aligning to TRBD2. Germline V lookup: CDR1 MDHEN, CDR2 SYDVKM. The trim removed 1 base at V and 0 bases at J, leaving 6 bases unmatched. This CDR3 has 18 residues. This chain's CDR3 is CASSLYKAGGSSYNEQFF. CDR3 coding DNA: TGTGCCAGCAGTTTATATAAAGCGGGAGGGAGCTCCTACAATGAGCAGTTCTTC. Drawing the rest from reference TRBV28 and TRBJ2-1, the complete variable domain is DVKVTQSSRYLVKRTGEKVFLECVQDMDHENMFWYRQDPGLGLRLIYFSYDVKMKEKGDIPEGYSVSREKKERFSLILESASTNQTSMYLCASSLYKAGGSSYNEQFFGPGTRLTVL.

The chain recombines TRBV2 with TRBJ2-2, with 9 bases that match TRBD2. V shed 2 bases and J 13 bases; nucleotides not matched to a gene: 14. This CDR3 region has 16 residues. CDR1 is SNHLY and CDR2 is FYNNEI in the germline V gene. This CDR3 reads CASSENPLGTSRLLFF. The CDR3 bases are TGTGCCAGCAGTGAAAACCCCCTTGGGACTAGCCGACTGCTGTTTTTT.

This clone was seen only once. This rearrangement joins TRBV19 to TRBJ1-5, with 7 nucleotides matching TRBD1. Trimming took 6 bases from V and 2 from J; bases not matched to a gene: 4. The CDR3 totals 14 residues. Germline CDR1 LNHDA, CDR2 SQIVND (reference sequence). CDR3 region: CASSNRGGNQPQHF. CDR3 DNA sequence: TGTGCCAGTAGCAACAGGGGTGGCAATCAGCCCCAGCATTTT.

The chain employs TRBV11-2 and TRBJ1-4; 7 nucleotides line up with TRBD1. With V trimmed by 7 bases and J by 3 bases, 5 bases remained unmatched. The CDR3 totals 14 residues. The germline gives CDR1 SGHAT, CDR2 FQNNGV. This chain's CDR3 is CASTYRGPNEKLFF. For the CDR3, the DNA is TGTGCCAGCACCTACAGGGGCCCTAATGAAAAACTGTTTTTT. Combining the CDR3 with reference TRBV11-2 and TRBJ1-4 gives the whole variable domain EAGVAQSPRYKIIEKRQSVAFWCNPISGHATLYWYQQILGQGPKLLIQFQNNGVVDDSQLPKDRFSAERLKGVDSTLKIQPAKLEDSAVYLCASTYRGPNEKLFFGSGTQLSVL.

The chain links TRBV5-6 to TRBJ1-4; TRBD1 aligns across 8 bases. The CDR3 spans 14 residues. Germline trimming cut 2 bases from V and 7 bases from J; bases unmatched to any gene: 4. The V gene's germline CDR1 is SGHDT and CDR2 YYEEEE. CDR3 residues: CASSFTGGGEKLFF. As DNA, the CDR3 is TGTGCCAGCAGCTTTACAGGGGGAGGTGAAAAACTGTTTTTT.

V usage is TRBV5-1 and J usage is TRBJ2-2; D is unresolved. This CDR3 has 17 residues. V lost 0 bases and J lost 3, with 15 bases in between. CDR1 and CDR2 (germline): SGHRS, YFSETQ. The CDR3 is CASSLAALLRDTGELFF. The CDR3, as DNA: TGCGCCAGCAGCTTGGCCGCCCTTCTTCGAGACACCGGGGAGCTGTTTTTT.

The V gene is TRBV5-1, the J gene TRBJ1-3; D is uncertain. Germline CDR1 is SGHRS and CDR2 is YFSETQ. This CDR3 contains 14 residues. Trimming took off 2 bases at V and 1 base at J, with 7 bases between the two ends. CDR3 amino acids: CASSLTQSGNTIYF. DNA of the CDR3: TGCGCCAGCAGCTTAACTCAATCTGGAAACACCATATATTTT.

V and J are TRBV20-1 and TRBJ1-2; no clear D gene. The CDR3 sequence is 11 residues long. V dropped 3 bases and J dropped 5 bases, with 7 bases sitting between them. The germline CDR1 and CDR2 sequences are DFQATT and SNEGSKA (reference sequence). CDR3 sequence reads: CSASAEYGYTF. CDR3 coding DNA: TGCAGTGCTAGCGCGGAATATGGCTACACCTTC.

The CDR3 DNA sequence: TGTGCCAGCAGCCCCATCGGTCGTCCCTACGAGCAGTACTTC. It specifies CASSPIGRPYEQYF. The chain combines TRBV7-3 with TRBJ2-7; the D is unclear. The CDR3 contains 14 residues. Germline V gene lookup returns CDR1 SGHTA and CDR2 FQGTGA. The V gene lost 5 bases and the J gene lost 2 bases, with 13 bases spanning the gap.

The chain has TRBV18 and TRBJ2-3; D perhaps matches TRBD1 (5 bases). This CDR3 is built from 17 residues. Trimming pared 2 bases from V and 1 base from J, leaving 16 bases between. Per germline, CDR1 KGHSH and CDR2 LQKENI. The CDR3 here is CASSPAGPGLGTDTQYF. The CDR3, as DNA: TGTGCCAGCTCACCAGCAGGGCCGGGTTTGGGCACAGATACGCAGTATTTT.

The chain has TRBV7-2 and TRBJ1-5, with D possibly TRBD1 on 5 matching bases. The CDR3 is 14 amino acids. V was shortened by 3 bases and J by 2 bases, with 8 bases between the two germline ends. Germline assignment: CDR1 SGHTA and CDR2 FQGNSA. The CDR3 loop reads CASSFGDGNQPQHF. The CDR3 DNA is TGTGCCAGCAGCTTTGGGGACGGCAATCAGCCCCAGCATTTT.

The rearrangement links TRBV30 to TRBJ1-2, with 7 bases lining up with TRBD1. The CDR3 is made up of 14 amino acids. V was clipped by 2 bases and J by 4 bases; unmatched bases: 7. Per germline, CDR1 GTSNPN and CDR2 SVGIG (reference sequence). DNA for the CDR3: TGTGCCTGGAGTATAAAGACAGGGACCTATGGCTACACCTTC. Translated: CAWSIKTGTYGYTF.

The genes are TRBV2 and TRBJ1-5; tentatively, D is TRBD1 (5 bases). Germline V lookup: CDR1 SNHLY, CDR2 FYNNEI. Trimming shortened V by 6 bases and J by 5 bases, and 11 bases separated the two germline ends. This CDR3 region has 13 residues. CDR3 amino acids: CASSTMGDQPQHF. The CDR3 nucleotides read TGTGCCAGCAGCACGATGGGGGATCAGCCCCAGCATTTT.

The chain combines TRBV29-1 with TRBJ1-1; maybe TRBD1 (5 bases). CDR1 SQVTM and CDR2 ANQGSEA come from the germline V gene. The CDR3 totals 12 residues. The V gene lost 7 bases and the J gene lost 1 base, with 10 bases spanning the gap. The CDR3 region is CSDDSANTEAFF. The CDR3 coding sequence is TGCAGCGATGACAGTGCGAACACTGAAGCTTTCTTT.

The V and J genes are TRBV28 and TRBJ1-5; TRBD1 agrees at 7 bases. There are 14 residues in the CDR3. CDR1 is MDHEN, CDR2 SYDVKM, per germline. The V and J ends lost 6 bases and 6 bases, in that order; junction bases with no gene match: 8. CDR3 bases: TGTGCCAGCAGAACATACAGGGGCAGTCAGCCCCAGCATTTT. It yields the protein CASRTYRGSQPQHF.

The sample holds one count of this clone. CDR3 sequence reads: CASSPLGDQPQHF. DNA for the CDR3: TGTGCCAGCTCACCACTCGGTGATCAGCCCCAGCATTTT. The rearrangement joins TRBV18 to TRBJ1-5; no firm D call. V shed 1 base and J shed 5 bases, with 6 bases lying between them. Germline lookup yields CDR1 KGHSH and CDR2 LQKENI. The CDR3 has 13 residues.

The chain has TRBV7-2 and TRBJ2-3, with 7 bases that match TRBD2. The CDR3 contains 16 residues. Trimming cost V 1 base and J 2 bases; bases outside gene matches: 6. CDR1 and CDR2 from the germline V gene are SGHTA and FQGNSA. CDR3 protein: CASSLGPGLNTDTQYF. For the CDR3, the DNA is TGTGCCAGCAGCTTAGGGCCGGGACTAAACACAGATACGCAGTATTTT.

This chain connects TRBV6-5 to TRBJ1-4; D gene uncertain. This CDR3 comprises 14 residues. Germline loops: CDR1 MNHEY, CDR2 SVGAGI. V lost 6 bases, J lost 5 bases, and 13 bases lay in between. CDR3 sequence reads: CASRPQRINEKLFF. The CDR3 bases are TGTGCCAGCAGACCTCAGAGGATAAATGAAAAACTGTTTTTT.